This TCR beta chain was profiled in a study of blood T cell repertoires in COVID-19 (TCRdb year 2020). Regarding the study in general: Samples from collaborators originated in the United States, Italy and Spain and spanned both the acute and convalescent phases of COVID-19. The material from the prospective study consisted of cDNA or gDNA derived from T cells, B-cell-depleted T cells, or PBMCs. Subjects who had been exposed to COVID-19, were actively infected with it, or had recovered from it provided the deeply sampled blood TCRbeta repertoires that made up the dataset. A freely available public database, intended as a resource for researchers studying the immune response to SARS-CoV-2, is where the repertoires were released. Samples were obtained from the ongoing ImmuneRACE study (first 160 participants) and from some 1,200 subjects provided by 6 global collaborators. Nearly every sample came with metadata listing a de-identified subject ID, COVID-19 status, age in years and sex. Where available, HLA class I and class II types were obtained from metadata supplied by the sample provider rather than from assay-based typing. Points the paper makes about the study in general: The amount of clinical and demographic metadata varied by source and participant and was provided uncurated.

V is shortened by 3 bases, J by 6 bases, and the region joining them spans 12 bases. Including cysteine and phenylalanine, the CDR3 has 13 amino acids. Solely the CDR3 DNA is kept, with 39 bases framed from the first base. According to the germline V gene (reference sequence), CDR1 reads LNHDA and CDR2 reads SQIVND. A single count supports this clone. This clone's antigen is unknown. The sample holds no much larger clone one base away, and base qualities are not on file. TCRbeta CDR3 regions were amplified from genomic DNA using the immunoSEQ Assay, a bias-controlled multiplex PCR. Under the source paper's analysis protocol: The number of nucleated cells in each sample was estimated from the amplification of reference gene primers within the assay. To quantify the absolute abundance of each unique TCRbeta CDR3 rearrangement, sequence reads were collapsed and filtered. For each sample, productive Simpson clonality was calculated by taking the square root of Simpson's diversity index across productive rearrangements. What TCRdb holds here is the immuneACCESS table cut down to in-frame rearrangements. Part of the clones is not present; checked against another copy, under half of the missing clones reflect an unresolved V gene, and the others are unexplained. Clone size and V and J calls were adopted from that table, with D and trimming inferred from the DNA. In this sample the table shows about 180,000 clones, around nine tenths of which occur a single time. Together, the top ten hold around 12% of the sample.

One collaborating source in Seattle enrolled patients while the patients were actively infected and followed the patients over time throughout the course of disease. Collaborating institutions collected whole blood in K2EDTA tubes following their own protocols. For TCRbeta analysis, collaborator samples were shipped as frozen whole blood, as isolated PBMCs, or as DNA extracted from either sample type. Sequenced sample: peripheral blood. Rearrangement joined TRBV19 to TRBJ2-7; the D region possibly corresponds to TRBD2 (5 bases align). The clonotype originates from a woman between 65 and 79 years old with COVID-19, enrolled during active disease. This receptor has the CDR3 CASSIEGSGEQYF. The nucleotides are TGTGCCAGTAGTATTGAGGGTTCGGGCGAGCAGTACTTC.